Shown below are 20 T cell receptor beta chains from a single sample sequenced in a study of cytomegalovirus exposure and HLA in healthy donors. Sequenced by immunoSEQ multiplex PCR; TCRdb stores in-frame clones only, minus some. This sample has 120,000 to 150,000 clones, with approximately 93% found just once. Sequenced input: PBMCs. The receptor source for this set is a man aged 18-30 years in good health and CMV-seronegative.

CDR3 region: CASSDSNTRETKQYV. The CDR3 bases are TGTGCCAGCAGTGACTCTAACACGCGGGAGACGAAGCAGTACGTC. The rearrangement uses TRBV6-4 and TRBJ2-7, with 7 nucleotides matching TRBD2. Looked up from germline, CDR1 is MRHNA and CDR2 is SNTAGT. This CDR3 region has 15 residues. The V and J ends lost 0 bases and 8 bases, in that order; junction bases with no gene match: 10.

The chain links TRBV28 to TRBJ2-7; a possible D gene is TRBD1 (5 bases). CDR1 and CDR2 from the germline V gene are MDHEN and SYDVKM. The germline V and J ends were trimmed by 6 bases and 4 bases, with 10 bases remaining between them. The CDR3 has 12 amino acids. CDR3 coding DNA: TGTGCCAGCAGGTCCCAGGGATACGAGCAGTACGTC. This sequence encodes CASRSQGYEQYV.

The V gene is TRBV6-5, the J gene TRBJ1-2; D is unresolved. Deletions cut 0 bases from V and 8 bases from J, with 19 bases between. The CDR3 loop spans 16 amino acids. Germline CDR1 and CDR2: MNHEY and SVGAGI. This chain's CDR3 is CASSYSGRVLPRGYTF. The CDR3 DNA follows: TGTGCCAGCAGTTACTCCGGTCGGGTTTTACCCCGGGGCTACACCTTC.

The CDR3 here is CASSSRGTDTQYF. CDR3 DNA sequence: TGTGCCAGCAGTTCCAGGGGCACAGATACGCAGTATTTT. This chain uses TRBV27 with TRBJ2-3, with D perhaps matching TRBD1 (5 bases). Germline loops: CDR1 MNHEY, CDR2 SMNVEV (reference sequence). This CDR3 comprises 13 residues. The V gene lost 4 bases and the J gene lost 1 base, with 6 bases spanning the gap.

This rearrangement joins TRBV30 to TRBJ2-3; no clear D. Germline CDR1 and CDR2: GTSNPN and SVGIG (reference sequence). Trimming cost V 1 base and J 3 bases, with 5 bases left between them. The CDR3 consists of 12 residues. In DNA, the CDR3 is TGTGCCTGGAGTGCCGGTACAGATACGCAGTATTTT. It is translated as CAWSAGTDTQYF.

The chain links TRBV5-4 to TRBJ2-7, with TRBD2 matching over 8 bases. CDR1 and CDR2 (germline): SGHNT, YYREEE (reference sequence). The CDR3 runs to 14 residues. V dropped 5 bases and J dropped 5; count of bases not matched to a gene: 9. CDR3 bases: TGTGCCAGCAGTTCGGGAGGGGCTCAGAACGAGCAGTACTTC. Protein sequence: CASSSGGAQNEQYF.

The chain couples TRBV5-1 to TRBJ2-1; the match to TRBD2 covers 8 bases. Germline V gene lookup returns CDR1 SGHRS and CDR2 YFSETQ. The V gene end was trimmed by 6 bases and the J gene end by 4 bases; junction bases not matched to a gene: 6. This CDR3 contains 14 residues. The CDR3 loop is CASTPSGPYNEQFF. The CDR3 DNA sequence: TGCGCCAGCACCCCTAGCGGGCCTTACAATGAGCAGTTCTTC.

The CDR3 sequence: CASSLWGQMNTEAFF. CDR3 DNA: TGTGCCAGCAGCTTGTGGGGACAGATGAACACTGAAGCTTTCTTT. This rearrangement joins TRBV5-5 to TRBJ1-1; 7 bases line up with TRBD1. The CDR3 length is 15 residues. CDR1 is SGHKS and CDR2 is YYEKEE in the germline V gene (reference sequence). V lost 1 base, J lost 0 bases, and 3 bases stayed unmatched.

CDR3 DNA: TGTGCCAGTAGTGACCGGACAGGGATGCTCACTGAAGCTTTCTTT. Protein sequence: CASSDRTGMLTEAFF. This chain joins TRBV19 and TRBJ1-1; the match to TRBD1 covers 8 bases. From germline, CDR1 is LNHDA and CDR2 SQIVND (reference sequence). The CDR3 consists of 15 residues. V lost 5 bases to trimming and J lost 4 bases; unmatched junction nucleotides: 9. The complete variable domain, with remaining parts taken from reference TRBV19 and TRBJ1-1, reads DGGITQSPKYLFRKEGQNVTLSCEQNLNHDAMYWYRQDPGQGLRLIYYSQIVNDFQKGDIAEGYSVSREKKESFPLTVTSAQKNPTAFYLCASSDRTGMLTEAFFGQGTRLTVV.

V gene TRBV2 combines with J gene TRBJ2-7, with 8 positions matching TRBD1. The CDR3 spans 13 residues. From germline, CDR1 is SNHLY and CDR2 FYNNEI. After removal of 6 bases from V and 3 bases from J, the junction contained 4 bases not matched to a gene. The DNA for the CDR3 is TGTGCCAGCAGGTATGACAGGGGCTACGAGCAGTACTTC. Translation gives CASRYDRGYEQYF.

The chain couples TRBV7-2 to TRBJ2-3, with 7 bases identical to TRBD1. Germline CDR1 reads SGHTA; CDR2 reads FQGNSA. With 5 bases clipped from V and 6 bases from J, the junction kept 5 bases outside the gene matches. CDR3 length: 13 amino acids. The CDR3 sequence: CASSTVRGDTQYF. The CDR3 DNA follows: TGTGCCAGCAGCACCGTCAGGGGGGATACGCAGTATTTT.

The chain has TRBV7-2 and TRBJ2-1; 9 bases match TRBD2. Trimming removed 1 base from V and 2 bases from J; junction bases left unmatched: 12. Germline CDR1 SGHTA, CDR2 FQGNSA. This CDR3 contains 19 residues. CDR3 in DNA: TGTGCCAGCAGCTTAGATCCAAGCGGGAGGACAAATACCTACAATGAGCAGTTCTTC. Protein product: CASSLDPSGRTNTYNEQFF.

This sequence joins TRBV19 and TRBJ2-3, with 14 bases identical to TRBD2. The V and J ends lost 6 bases and 5 bases, in that order; junction bases with no gene match: 13. CDR3 length: 18 amino acids. Germline V gives CDR1 LNHDA, CDR2 SQIVND (reference sequence). Here the CDR3 reads CASRSPPGLAGEEDTQYF. In DNA, the CDR3 is TGTGCCAGTAGGTCACCCCCGGGACTAGCGGGAGAGGAAGATACGCAGTATTTT.

The rearrangement joins TRBV5-1 to TRBJ2-5; 7 bases are a match to TRBD1. CDR1 and CDR2 from the germline V gene are SGHRS and YFSETQ. CDR3 size: 17 residues. Trimming at V came to 0 bases and at J to 2 bases, leaving 10 bases not matched to a gene. Written as DNA, the CDR3 is TGCGCCAGCAGCTTGGGGACAATGACAGGGAGACAAGAGACCCAGTACTTC. Translated: CASSLGTMTGRQETQYF.

The J gene is TRBJ1-4, the V gene TRBV2; 7 bases map to TRBD1. In germline, CDR1 is SNHLY, CDR2 FYNNEI. The CDR3 extends over 14 amino acids. Losses at the gene ends were 1 base for V and 8 bases for J; bases not matched to a gene: 4. The CDR3 sequence: CASSEDQGEEKLFF. In DNA form, the CDR3 reads TGTGCCAGCAGTGAAGATCAGGGGGAAGAAAAACTGTTTTTT. Drawing the rest from reference TRBV2 and TRBJ1-4, the complete variable domain is EPEVTQTPSHQVTQMGQEVILRCVPISNHLYFYWYRQILGQKVEFLVSFYNNEISEKSEIFDDQFSVERPDGSNFTLKIRSTKLEDSAMYFCASSEDQGEEKLFFGSGTQLSVL.

The chain links TRBV5-4 to TRBJ2-2, with a possible D match to TRBD2 (5 bases). Germline-derived CDR1 and CDR2 are SGHNT and YYREEE (reference sequence). CDR3 size: 16 residues. V lost 0 bases, J lost 4 bases, and 13 bases lay in between. For the CDR3, the DNA is TGTGCCAGCAGCTTGGCTCGGACTCGGGGCACCGGGGAGCTGTTTTTT. Its translation is CASSLARTRGTGELFF.

The rearrangement joins TRBV19 to TRBJ2-1; no definite D call. Per the germline V gene, CDR1 is LNHDA and CDR2 is SQIVND (reference sequence). The length of the CDR3 is 15 residues. V was trimmed by 6 bases and J by 0 bases, leaving 12 bases between them. The CDR3 here is CASRPTVDSYNEQFF. Here the CDR3 DNA reads TGTGCCAGTAGGCCGACTGTCGACTCCTACAATGAGCAGTTCTTC.

The chain is built from TRBV18 and TRBJ2-3, with 7 nucleotides matching TRBD1. The CDR3 is 17 amino acids. Germline lookup yields CDR1 KGHSH and CDR2 LQKENI. With 2 bases clipped from V and 4 bases from J, the junction kept 12 bases outside the gene matches. CDR3 region: CASSPADRVGFADTQYF. The CDR3 DNA sequence: TGTGCCAGCTCACCAGCTGACAGGGTGGGTTTCGCAGATACGCAGTATTTT.

Points on this clone: The same CDR3 can be traced to other DNA sequences in this sample. The chain has TRBV10-3 and TRBJ1-5; D might be TRBD1 (6 bases). The CDR3 has 12 amino acids. V dropped 6 bases and J dropped 4 bases, with 7 bases sitting between them. Germline V gene data show CDR1 as ENHRY and CDR2 as SYGVKD. Here the CDR3 DNA reads TGTGCCATCAGCACAGGGAATCAGCCCCAGCATTTT. Residues: CAISTGNQPQHF.

The chain couples TRBV30 to TRBJ2-7; possible D gene TRBD1, 7 bases. The CDR3 sequence is 13 residues long. Germline lookup yields CDR1 GTSNPN and CDR2 SVGIG (reference sequence). Trimming stripped 4 bases from V and 5 bases from J, with 15 bases between. CDR3 DNA: TGTGCCTGGACGGGGGACAGCTTAAACGAGCAGTACTTC. Translation gives CAWTGDSLNEQYF.